This T cell receptor beta chain was identified during a study of T cells in Graves' hyperthyroidism and ophthalmopathy. Study background: Peripheral blood draws took place at initial diagnosis, ahead of any treatment. Broader study findings: Blood also contained most expanded thyroid clonotypes above 0.001.

Losses at the gene ends were 9 bases for V and 10 bases for J; bases not matched to a gene: 16. This CDR3 has 16 residues. Germline CDR1 reads MNHNS; CDR2 reads SASEGT. At least ten counts were recorded for this clonotype. The target antigen is unknown. This may stem from a read error, because a much larger clone lies one nucleotide away. Amplified TCR beta CDR3 regions came from RNA transcripts. The HTBI primer set drove a first-round RT-PCR of the TCR CDR3. TCRdb re-derived calls from the multiplex PCR reads in MiXCR, one entry per CDR3 protein. This sample yields some 580,000 distinct CDR3 sequences, of which about 16% are seen a single time; 2.5% to 4% belongs to the top ten. PBMCs were obtained from 9 to 10 ml fresh peripheral blood.

This receptor was taken from a woman aged 40 to 50 with Graves' ophthalmopathy. The sequenced sample was blood. The J gene is TRBJ2-1, the V gene TRBV6-1, with TRBD2 identical over 12 bases. CDR3 DNA: TGTGCCAGTAGTCCCGCCCGTACTAGCGGGAGGCTAGAGCAGTTCTTC. Its protein product is CASSPARTSGRLEQFF.